Listed below are T cell receptor beta chains from one sample, sequenced in a study of neurological immune-mediated disorders. TCRdb re-derived calls from the 5' RACE reads in MiXCR, one entry per CDR3 protein. The sample carries about 21,000 distinct CDR3 sequences, over 5.5% recorded once. The sequencing input was CD8+ T cells from blood. These receptors came from a man in his late teens or twenties in good health. The CDR3 runs from the conserved cysteine through the conserved F or W. The D gene is left open where the match is weak. Clone size appears in some rows only: once, few, many, or a class for an expanded clone.

j_call d_call v_call clone_size cdr3_aa cdr3_nt
TRBJ2-1 TRBD2 TRBV7-9 many CASSLQVAGGHEQFF TGTGCCAGCAGCTTACAGGTAGCGGGGGGGCATGAGCAGTTCTTC
TRBJ1-3 . TRBV20-1 many CSASVDSSPSGNTIYF TGCAGTGCTAGTGTGGACTCCTCTCCCTCTGGAAACACCATATATTTT
TRBJ1-6 . TRBV7-9 many CASSLFQPAAPLHF TGTGCCAGCAGCTTATTTCAGCCGGCGGCACCCCTCCACTTT
TRBJ2-1 . TRBV29-1 many CSVEYRPAYNEQFF TGCAGCGTTGAATACAGACCAGCTTACAATGAGCAGTTCTTC
TRBJ1-2 . TRBV21-1 many CASSRGLNGYTF TGTGCCAGCAGCAGGGGACTAAATGGCTACACCTTC
TRBJ1-1 . TRBV9 many CASSVIPNTEAFF TGTGCCAGCAGCGTAATTCCGAACACTGAAGCTTTCTTT
TRBJ1-1 . TRBV24-1 many CATSAWMEGTNTEAFF TGTGCCACCAGTGCGTGGATGGAAGGGACGAACACTGAAGCTTTCTTT
TRBJ2-7 TRBD1 TRBV4-3 many CASSQDWTGGYEQYF TGCGCCAGCAGCCAAGATTGGACAGGGGGCTACGAGCAGTACTTC
TRBJ1-4 . TRBV10-3 many CAIRTDDNEKLFF TGTGCCATCAGAACGGACGATAATGAAAAACTGTTTTTT
TRBJ1-2 . TRBV3-1 many CASSQGLGYTF TGTGCCAGCAGCCAAGGCTTGGGCTACACCTTC
TRBJ1-2 . TRBV20-1 many CSAGPYGYTF TGCAGCGCAGGGCCCTATGGCTACACCTTC
TRBJ2-3 . TRBV5-5 . CASSLSRDTDTQYF TGTGCCAGCAGCTTGTCCCGAGACACAGATACGCAGTATTTT
TRBJ1-2 . TRBV5-5 once CASSPPGPGYSNYCYTF TGTGCCAGCAGCCCTCCGGGGCCAGGATATTCTAACTATTGCTACACCTTC
TRBJ1-5 . TRBV28 . CASSPLVRIGEPQHF TGTGCCAGCAGCCCTCTAGTCAGGATAGGGGAGCCCCAGCATTTT
TRBJ2-7 . TRBV20-1 many CSAGRRRDSYEQYF TGCAGTGCTGGTCGGCGGAGGGACTCATACGAGCAGTACTTC
TRBJ1-2 TRBD1 TRBV3-1 many CASSQDYGTGYGYTF TGTGCCAGCAGCCAAGATTACGGGACAGGGTATGGCTACACCTTC
TRBJ2-7 . TRBV2 many CASSEGGFDEQYF TGTGCCAGCTCTGAAGGTGGTTTCGACGAGCAGTACTTC
TRBJ1-2 . TRBV6-5 many CASGYSDGYTF TGTGCCAGCGGGTACAGTGATGGCTACACCTTC
TRBJ2-2 . TRBV5-1 many CASSLFRLNTGELFF TGCGCCAGCAGCTTGTTCAGGCTGAACACCGGGGAGCTGTTTTTT
TRBJ1-1 TRBD1 TRBV4-1 many CASSQGQGWSEAFF TGCGCCAGCAGCCAAGGACAGGGGTGGTCTGAAGCTTTCTTT
TRBJ2-7 . TRBV27 many CASSPQGPPYEQYF TGTGCCAGCAGTCCCCAGGGGCCCCCCTACGAGCAGTACTTC
TRBJ1-2 . TRBV7-6 many CASTRGGIDGYTF TGTGCCAGCACCCGCGGGGGGATCGATGGCTACACCTTC
TRBJ1-4 . TRBV6-5 many CASRYLFGASNEKLFF TGTGCCAGCAGATACCTTTTCGGGGCCAGTAATGAAAAACTGTTTTTT
TRBJ2-7 TRBD2 TRBV7-9 many CASSFGLAGDEQYF TGTGCCAGCAGCTTTGGACTAGCGGGGGACGAGCAGTACTTC
TRBJ1-1 . TRBV29-1 many CSAEGRTEAFF TGCAGCGCCGAGGGTAGAACTGAAGCTTTCTTT
TRBJ2-1 . TRBV9 many CASSVGQGAYNEQFF TGTGCCAGCAGCGTAGGGCAGGGCGCCTACAATGAGCAGTTCTTC
TRBJ1-1 . TRBV7-9 many CASSLPLNTEAFF TGTGCCAGCAGCTTACCGCTGAACACTGAAGCTTTCTTT
TRBJ2-1 . TRBV20-1 many CSAITGIYEQFF TGCAGTGCTATAACGGGGATCTATGAGCAGTTCTTC
TRBJ2-1 TRBD1 TRBV10-3 many CAMRTGTGAIHEQFF TGTGCCATGAGAACCGGGACAGGGGCCATCCATGAGCAGTTCTTC
TRBJ2-5 . TRBV3-1 many CASSRRQVRFQETQYF TGTGCCAGCAGCCGGAGACAAGTCCGTTTCCAAGAGACCCAGTACTTC
TRBJ1-6 . TRBV27 many CASSPWAGTNSPLHF TGTGCCAGCAGTCCTTGGGCAGGAACTAATTCACCCCTCCACTTT
TRBJ2-7 TRBD1 TRBV6-1 many CASSEGTGVPFYEQYF TGTGCCAGCAGTGAGGGGACAGGAGTACCTTTCTACGAGCAGTACTTC
TRBJ2-7 . TRBV27 many CASRIGHSYEQYF TGTGCCAGCAGGATCGGACACTCCTACGAGCAGTACTTC
TRBJ2-7 . TRBV7-9 many CASSLESGPSSYEQYF TGTGCCAGCAGCTTAGAATCAGGCCCTAGCTCCTACGAGCAGTACTTC
TRBJ2-7 . TRBV3-1 many CASSHFDEQYF TGTGCCAGCAGCCACTTTGACGAGCAGTACTTC